This T cell receptor beta chain was sequenced in a study of blood T cell repertoires in COVID-19. Data came from immunoSEQ multiplex PCR; TCRdb stores just in-frame clones and leaves some out. The top ten clones hold roughly an eighth of a sample with about 480,000 clones, about 87% of them seen once. Germline V CDR1 and CDR2: MNHNS, SASEGT. This CDR3 comprises 13 residues. Trimming removed 0 bases from V and 3 bases from J, with 6 bases in between. The receptor was isolated from a woman aged 50 to 65 with COVID-19, enrolled during active disease. J is TRBJ2-7 and V is TRBV6-1; D perhaps matches TRBD2 (5 bases). The sequenced sample consisted of peripheral blood. The CDR3 DNA reads TGTGCCAGCAGTGAAGCGAGGGTCTACGAGCAGTACTTC. Its protein is CASSEARVYEQYF.